This T cell receptor (beta chain) was sequenced in a study of blood T cell repertoires in COVID-19 (TCRdb year 2020). For context, the study as a whole: Collaborator samples came from the United States, Italy and Spain and covered acute and convalescent phases of COVID-19. The prospective study material was composed of cDNA or gDNA derived from T cells, B-cell-depleted T cells, or PBMCs. The dataset comprised deeply sampled blood TCRbeta repertoires from subjects exposed to, actively infected with, or recovered from COVID-19. A freely available public database, intended as a resource for researchers studying the immune response to SARS-CoV-2, is where the repertoires were released. Samples came from the ongoing ImmuneRACE study (first 160 participants) plus 1,254 subjects from 6 global collaborators. Sample metadata almost always included a de-identified subject ID, COVID-19 status, age in years and sex. Where available, HLA class I and class II types were taken from metadata supplied by the sample provider and were not determined by assay-based typing.

In its sample, this clone was seen once. Its antigen is still unknown. No base quality values were provided; no much bigger clone lies one nucleotide off. Here is what the overall study found, with its caveats: The amount of clinical and demographic metadata varied by source and participant and was provided uncurated.

In the prospective study, participants were about 18 to 95 years old, resided in about two dozen geographic areas of the United States, and were enrolled through a virtual design. Cohort assignment in the prospective study relied on participant-reported clinical history from a screening survey and a study questionnaire. ImmuneRACE Cohort 3 recovered participants were defined by two consecutive negative NP/OP PCR tests, healthcare professional clearance, or symptom resolution. Each participant in the prospective study had whole blood, serum and a nasopharyngeal or oropharyngeal swab collected by mobile phlebotomists. Additional blood draws and questionnaires over an approximately two-month period could optionally be provided by prospective study participants. Before DNA extraction, blood samples from the prospective study were shipped at room temperature or frozen. The CDR3 starts with the cysteine, ends with the phenylalanine, and has 17 residues. Only the CDR3 DNA stays, 51 bases, in frame from base 1. Trimming removed 0 bases from V and 4 bases from J, leaving 17 bases between the germline ends. For CDR1 and CDR2, the germline V gene lists ENHRY and SYGVKD.

The immunoSEQ Assay, a bias-controlled multiplex PCR, was used to amplify TCRbeta CDR3 regions from genomic DNA. As for how the authors treated the data: The number of nucleated cells in each sample was estimated from the amplification of reference gene primers within the assay. Sequence reads were collapsed and filtered to measure the absolute abundance of every unique TCRbeta CDR3 rearrangement. For each sample, productive Simpson clonality was calculated by taking the square root of Simpson's diversity index across productive rearrangements. TCRdb's version of the immuneACCESS table is confined to in-frame rearrangements and falls short of the full clone set. An unresolved V gene accounts for under half of the shortfall where checked; the remainder is of unknown origin. Clonal size and the V and J genes are those of that table, whereas D and trimming came from the DNA. The sample contains roughly 250,000 clones, about 90% of them found a single time. Approximately 2% of the sample is held by the ten biggest clonotypes.

The sample was PBMCs or T cells enriched from blood (not recorded which). This TCR derives from a woman aged 18 to 35 who had recovered from COVID-19. The chain is assembled from TRBV10-3 and TRBJ2-3; TRBD2 is perhaps the D gene, given 7 matching bases. The CDR3 protein sequence reads: CAISESFERDKADTQYF. The DNA is TGTGCCATCAGTGAGTCTTTCGAGCGGGACAAGGCAGATACGCAGTATTTT.